One sample yielded the 21 T cell receptor beta chains listed below, sequenced in a study of T cells in localized non-small cell lung cancer. Profiling relied on immunoSEQ multiplex PCR, and the TCRdb table lists in-frame clones only, not all of them. The data show 20,000 to 30,000 clones, with 86% seen just once and about 5.3% held by the top ten. The specimen was peripheral blood, collected before any cancer treatment. The receptors were sampled from a male donor aged 60 or older with stage II squamous cell lung carcinoma.

V usage is TRBV5-5 and J usage is TRBJ2-1, with TRBD1 as a possible D gene (6 bases). This CDR3 is built from 14 residues. Trimming cost V 0 bases and J 4 bases, with 8 bases left between them. The germline gives CDR1 SGHKS, CDR2 YYEKEE (reference sequence). CDR3 region: CASSLDGTYNEQFF. The CDR3 DNA reads as TGTGCCAGCAGCTTGGATGGGACATACAATGAGCAGTTCTTC.

This chain links TRBV14 with TRBJ1-2; tentative D call: TRBD1 (5 bases). Germline V CDR1 and CDR2: SGHDN, FVKESK. The CDR3 is made up of 13 amino acids. V was shortened by 1 base and J by 8 bases, with 11 bases between the two germline ends. The CDR3 protein is CASSQVGRDGYTF. Here the CDR3 DNA reads TGTGCCAGCAGCCAAGTAGGCAGGGACGGCTACACCTTC.

The chain recombines TRBV30 with TRBJ1-2, with a weak D call TRBD1 (6 bases). CDR1 and CDR2 (germline): GTSNPN, SVGIG (reference sequence). V lost 3 bases to trimming and J lost 4 bases, with 6 bases between them. This CDR3 comprises 11 residues. CDR3 in DNA: TGTGCCTGGAGAGGGGGCTATGGCTACACCTTC. Translating it yields CAWRGGYGYTF.

The J gene is TRBJ2-2, the V gene TRBV2; either TRBD1 or TRBD2 may supply D (5 bases each). This CDR3 has 13 residues. Per germline, CDR1 SNHLY and CDR2 FYNNEI. Trimming took off 5 bases at V and 6 bases at J, with 10 bases between the two ends. In DNA form, the CDR3 reads TGTGCCAGCAGTTGGGGGTCGGCCGGGGAGCTGTTTTTT. Amino acids: CASSWGSAGELFF.

The J gene is TRBJ1-2, the V gene TRBV5-1, with D unclear. There are 13 residues in the CDR3. Trimming stripped 1 base from V and 8 bases from J, with 12 bases between. Germline V CDR1 and CDR2: SGHRS, YFSETQ. The CDR3 DNA sequence: TGCGCCAGCAGCTTGAACAGTCAAGAGGGCTACACCTTC. It translates to CASSLNSQEGYTF.

This chain uses TRBV6-5 with TRBJ1-2, with D uncertain. The CDR3 spans 12 residues. CDR1 is MNHEY, CDR2 SVGAGI, per germline. Between the trimmed V and J ends, which lost 7 bases and 7 bases, there was a span of 13 bases. In DNA, the CDR3 is TGTGCCAGCACTTCTGATTTGGGTGGCTACACCTTC. It yields the protein CASTSDLGGYTF.

The rearrangement uses TRBV23-1 and TRBJ2-7; 9 bases are a match to TRBD1. TRBV23-1 is an ORF, and what it does is uncertain. The V gene end was trimmed by 0 bases and the J gene end by 4 bases; junction bases not matched to a gene: 1. The CDR3 has 14 amino acids. CDR3 nucleotide sequence: TGCGCCAGCAGTCAATCACAGGGGGCGTACGAGCAGTACTTC. Translating it yields CASSQSQGAYEQYF.

This chain connects TRBV6-5 to TRBJ1-2; tentatively, D is TRBD1 (6 bases). The germline gives CDR1 MNHEY, CDR2 SVGAGI. V lost 4 bases and J lost 7, with 10 bases in between. This CDR3 comprises 12 residues. The chain's CDR3 is CASSSGDGGYTF. The CDR3 DNA follows: TGTGCCAGCAGTTCAGGGGATGGTGGCTACACCTTC.

This clone was seen a handful of times. J is TRBJ1-5 and V is TRBV5-4, with 7 bases that match TRBD1. The CDR3 spans 15 residues. Germline values: CDR1 SGHNT, CDR2 YYREEE (reference sequence). Losses at the gene ends were 3 bases for V and 7 bases for J; bases not matched to a gene: 10. CDR3: CASSSDREVGQPQHF. The CDR3, as DNA: TGTGCCAGCAGCTCCGACAGGGAAGTTGGGCAGCCCCAGCATTTT. The full variable domain, in which reference TRBV5-4 and TRBJ1-5 provide the parts outside the CDR3, is ETGVTQSPTHLIKTRGQQVTLRCSSQSGHNTVSWYQQALGQGPQFIFQYYREEENGRGNFPPRFSGLQFPNYSSELNVNALELDDSALYLCASSSDREVGQPQHFGDGTRLSIL.

This clone was observed a single time. This chain connects TRBV5-4 to TRBJ2-3; D call uncertain. Germline values: CDR1 SGHNT, CDR2 YYREEE (reference sequence). CDR3 length: 12 residues. V was pared by 4 bases and J by 2 bases, with 5 bases between. The CDR3 DNA reads TGTGCCAGCAGCCTACTCACAGATACGCAGTATTTT. This translates into CASSLLTDTQYF.

The CDR3 region is CASRVSGQGQPQHF. The CDR3 region has the DNA TGTGCCAGCAGGGTTAGTGGCCAAGGTCAGCCCCAGCATTTT. The rearrangement links TRBV21-1 to TRBJ1-5. TRBV21-1 is labeled a pseudogene. The CDR3 loop spans 14 amino acids.

The rearrangement links TRBV30 to TRBJ2-7, with 10 bases identical to TRBD1. The junction had 8 bases not matched to a gene; V was cut back by 0 bases and J by 6 bases. Germline CDR1 and CDR2: GTSNPN and SVGIG (reference sequence). The CDR3 spans 15 residues. The CDR3 here is CAWSVPGQGSSEQYF. The CDR3 DNA follows: TGTGCCTGGAGTGTACCGGGACAGGGGTCGAGCGAGCAGTACTTC.

The chain couples TRBV16 to TRBJ1-6; D ambiguous. The germline CDR1 and CDR2 sequences are KGHSY and FQNENV. The V and J ends lost 0 bases and 15 bases respectively, with 9 bases between them. This CDR3 is 12 amino acids long. The CDR3 loop reads CASSQSSGVLHF. CDR3 DNA: TGTGCCAGCAGCCAATCATCCGGTGTCCTCCACTTT.

The genes are TRBV5-1 and TRBJ1-4; 8 nucleotides line up with TRBD1. The CDR3 has 15 amino acids. J lost 3 bases, V lost 2 bases, and 3 bases had no gene match. Germline CDR1 and CDR2: SGHRS and YFSETQ. The CDR3 is CASSFQGAANEKLFF. CDR3 sequence (DNA): TGCGCCAGCAGCTTTCAGGGGGCTGCTAATGAAAAACTGTTTTTT.

This rearrangement joins TRBV6-5 to TRBJ1-2; D remains ambiguous. CDR1 is MNHEY and CDR2 is SVGAGI in the germline V gene. V was pared by 5 bases and J by 7 bases, with 5 bases between. This CDR3 has 10 residues. This CDR3 reads CASSVRGYTF. The CDR3 DNA reads TGTGCCAGCAGTGTTCGTGGCTACACCTTC.

This chain links TRBV25-1 with TRBJ2-2; 10 bases fit TRBD1. V gave up 4 bases and J gave up 0 bases; unmatched junction bases: 5. CDR3 length: 17 residues. Germline assignment: CDR1 MGHDK and CDR2 SYGVNS. The CDR3 bases are TGTGCCAGCAGTGGAGGACAGGGGGTATCGAACACCGGGGAGCTGTTTTTT. Protein sequence: CASSGGQGVSNTGELFF.

This clone occurred a few times. V and J are TRBV28 and TRBJ2-7; maybe TRBD1 (6 bases). Looked up from germline, CDR1 is MDHEN and CDR2 is SYDVKM. The germline V and J ends were trimmed by 2 bases and 9 bases, with 11 bases remaining between them. This CDR3 spans 12 amino acids. CDR3 coding DNA: TGTGCCAGCAGTTTAATGGGGGCGGCGCAGTACTTC. Protein product: CASSLMGAAQYF.

The CDR3 reads CARSAAPNSRDRYGEQFF. The CDR3 DNA is TGTGCCAGAAGTGCGGCCCCCAACTCCCGGGACAGATACGGTGAGCAGTTCTTC. The chain recombines TRBV5-3 with TRBJ2-1; 7 positions agree with TRBD1. TRBV5-3 qualifies as an ORF whose function is uncertain. Trimming took 5 bases from V and 9 from J; bases not matched to a gene: 23. This CDR3 region has 18 residues.

The table lists this clone with a few counts. V and J are TRBV7-8 and TRBJ1-5; 7 bases match TRBD1. Per the germline V gene, CDR1 is SGHVS and CDR2 is FQNEAQ. The CDR3 is 14 residues long. V gave up 3 bases and J gave up 5 bases; unmatched junction bases: 4. The CDR3, as DNA: TGTGCCAGCAGCTTGGACAGGAACTATCAGCCCCAGCATTTT. It codes for CASSLDRNYQPQHF.

The CDR3, as DNA: TGTGCCAGCAGCTCAGGACGGAGGGGTATAGACGTCCTGACTTTC. Translating it yields CASSSGRRGIDVLTF. The rearrangement links TRBV7-6 to TRBJ2-6; weak D call: TRBD2 (6 bases). Trimming removed 4 bases from V and 11 bases from J, with 18 bases in between. Germline V gene lookup returns CDR1 SGHVS and CDR2 FNYEAQ. The CDR3 runs to 15 residues. The full variable domain, with the rest looked up from reference TRBV7-6 and TRBJ2-6, is GAGVSQSPRYKVTKRGQDVALRCDPISGHVSLYWYRQALGQGPEFLTYFNYEAQQDKSGLPNDRFSAERPEGSISTLTIQRTEQRDSAMYRCASSSGRRGIDVLTFGAGSRLTVL.

V is TRBV5-1 and J is TRBJ2-2; possible D gene TRBD1, 6 bases. The CDR3 spans 15 residues. The V gene lost 5 bases and the J gene lost 2 bases, with 13 bases spanning the gap. The germline V gene has CDR1 SGHRS and CDR2 YFSETQ. The CDR3 reads CASRTPGTNTGELFF. The CDR3 nucleotides read TGCGCCAGCAGGACCCCAGGGACAAACACCGGGGAGCTGTTTTTT.